Sequencing of this TCR beta chain was carried out in a study of shared clonotypes between healthy human individuals. Study background: Donors were two women and three men aged 18 to 49. General study findings and limits: Some naive CD4 clonotypes, around 4.7%, turned up in common across several donors.

This clone was seen a single time. Antigen specificity is unknown. Genomic DNA of every subset was divided equally among multiple immunoSEQ plates. Profiled with immunoSEQ multiplex PCR; TCRdb holds only in-frame clones, not every one. The data show millions of clones, 93% seen once. The TCR originated in a man aged 18 to 29 in good health. Some clones in this sample may be carry-over from other donors' samples. Sequenced material: naive CD4+ T cells from PBMCs. Subset here: CD45RA+ positively selected.

This chain's CDR3 is CASSIRGEGFGEQYF. The CDR3 DNA reads TGTGCCAGCAGCATCCGTGGAGAAGGCTTCGGCGAGCAGTACTTC. The chain employs TRBV9 and TRBJ2-7; unclear D gene. Per the germline V gene, CDR1 is SGDLS and CDR2 is YYNGEE. This CDR3 contains 15 residues. Trimming left V 4 bases short and J 6 bases short, with 20 bases between. The whole variable domain, filled in from reference TRBV9 and TRBJ2-7, reads DSGVTQTPKHLITATGQRVTLRCSPRSGDLSVYWYQQSLDQGLQFLIQYYNGEERAKGNILERFSAQQFPDLHSELNLSSLELGDSALYFCASSIRGEGFGEQYFGPGTRLTVT.